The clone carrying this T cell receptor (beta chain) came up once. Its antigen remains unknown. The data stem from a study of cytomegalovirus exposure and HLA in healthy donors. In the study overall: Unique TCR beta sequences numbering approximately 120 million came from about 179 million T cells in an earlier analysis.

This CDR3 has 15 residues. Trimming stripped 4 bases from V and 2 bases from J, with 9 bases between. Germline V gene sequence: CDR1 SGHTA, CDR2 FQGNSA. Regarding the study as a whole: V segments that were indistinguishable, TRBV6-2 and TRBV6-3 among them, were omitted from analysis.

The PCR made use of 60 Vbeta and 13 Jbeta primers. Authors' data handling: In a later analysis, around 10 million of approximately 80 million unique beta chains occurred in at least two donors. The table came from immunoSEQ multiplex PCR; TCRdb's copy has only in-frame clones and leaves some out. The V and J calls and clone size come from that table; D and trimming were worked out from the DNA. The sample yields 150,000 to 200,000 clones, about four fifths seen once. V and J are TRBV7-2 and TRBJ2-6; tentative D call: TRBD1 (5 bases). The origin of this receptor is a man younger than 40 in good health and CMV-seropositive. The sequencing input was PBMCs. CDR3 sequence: CASSSRAPGANVLTF. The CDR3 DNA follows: TGTGCCAGCAGCTCCAGGGCTCCTGGGGCCAACGTCCTGACTTTC.